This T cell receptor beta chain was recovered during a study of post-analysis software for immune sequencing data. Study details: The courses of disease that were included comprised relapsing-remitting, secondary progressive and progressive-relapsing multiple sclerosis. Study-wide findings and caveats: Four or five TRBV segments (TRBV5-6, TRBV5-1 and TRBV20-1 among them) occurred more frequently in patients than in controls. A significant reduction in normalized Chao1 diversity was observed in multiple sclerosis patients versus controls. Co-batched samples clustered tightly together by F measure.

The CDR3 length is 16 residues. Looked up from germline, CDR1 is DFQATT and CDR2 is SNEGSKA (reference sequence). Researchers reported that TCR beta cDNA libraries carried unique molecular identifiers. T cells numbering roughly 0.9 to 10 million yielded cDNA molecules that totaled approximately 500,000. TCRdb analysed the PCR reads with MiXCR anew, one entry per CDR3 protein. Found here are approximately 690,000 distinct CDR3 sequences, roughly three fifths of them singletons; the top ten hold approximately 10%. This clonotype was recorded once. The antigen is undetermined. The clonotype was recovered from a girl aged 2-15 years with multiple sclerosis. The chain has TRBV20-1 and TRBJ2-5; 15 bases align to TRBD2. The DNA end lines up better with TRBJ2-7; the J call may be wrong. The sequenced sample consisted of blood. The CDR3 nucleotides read TGCAGTGCTAGTGCCACCGGGACTAGCGGGAGGAGCGAGCAGTACTTC. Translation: CSASATGTSGRSEQYF.